These T cell receptor beta chains were read from a single sample in a study of T-cell reconstitution after alpha-beta-depleted transplantation in children. Using its own MiXCR run on the PCR reads, TCRdb lists one record per CDR3 protein. The table shows around 600,000 distinct CDR3 sequences, with 20% to 25% occurring only once. Source: PBMCs, mostly from graft donor cells, taken 360 days after TCRalphabeta/CD19-depleted stem cell transplant. The receptor source for this set is a boy in the first two years of life who had a stem cell transplant for acute myeloid leukemia, so the T cells may come from the graft donor. Both conserved end residues are part of each CDR3. Each record gives: V gene, J gene, clone size, D gene, CDR3 protein, CDR3 DNA. A D gene is named only where the DNA matches it firmly. Some rows have no size entry. The others give once, few or many, or a class for an expanded clone.

v_call: TRBV11-2; j_call: TRBJ2-3; clone_size: NA; d_call: NA; cdr3_aa: CASSLPRGHTDTQYF; cdr3_nt: TGTGCCAGCAGCCTCCCGCGTGGACACACAGATACGCAGTATTTT
v_call: TRBV6-1; j_call: TRBJ1-5; clone_size: once; d_call: NA; cdr3_aa: CASQGQNGNQPQHF; cdr3_nt: TGTGCCAGTCAGGGTCAGAACGGCAATCAGCCCCAGCATTTT
v_call: TRBV25-1; j_call: TRBJ2-4; clone_size: few; d_call: TRBD2; cdr3_aa: CASSSLTSGVAKNIQYF; cdr3_nt: TGTGCCAGCAGTTCGCTCACTAGCGGGGTAGCCAAAAACATTCAGTACTTC
v_call: TRBV20-1; j_call: TRBJ2-3; clone_size: few; d_call: TRBD2; cdr3_aa: CSAHSGGGTDTQYF; cdr3_nt: TGCAGTGCTCATAGCGGGGGGGGCACAGATACGCAGTATTTT
v_call: TRBV12-3/TRBV12-4; j_call: TRBJ2-4; clone_size: NA; d_call: NA; cdr3_aa: CASSLVDGIQYF; cdr3_nt: TGTGCCAGCAGTTTAGTAGACGGCATTCAGTACTTC
v_call: TRBV20-1; j_call: TRBJ2-4; clone_size: many; d_call: NA; cdr3_aa: CSARRTGRDIQYF; cdr3_nt: TGCAGTGCTAGACGGACAGGGAGGGACATTCAGTACTTC
v_call: TRBV29-1; j_call: TRBJ2-5; clone_size: many; d_call: NA; cdr3_aa: CSVSEQIGTQYF; cdr3_nt: TGCAGCGTTTCGGAGCAAATTGGGACCCAGTACTTC
v_call: TRBV27; j_call: TRBJ1-2; clone_size: NA; d_call: NA; cdr3_aa: CATRNLYGYTF; cdr3_nt: TGTGCCACCAGGAATCTATATGGCTACACCTTC
v_call: TRBV6-6; j_call: TRBJ2-5; clone_size: NA; d_call: NA; cdr3_aa: CASSYRYQETQYF; cdr3_nt: TGTGCCAGCAGTTACAGGTACCAAGAGACCCAGTACTTC
v_call: TRBV7-2; j_call: TRBJ1-2; clone_size: NA; d_call: TRBD1; cdr3_aa: CASSPISGGVDYGYTF; cdr3_nt: TGTGCCAGCAGCCCGATTTCAGGGGGCGTCGACTATGGCTACACCTTC
v_call: TRBV20-1; j_call: TRBJ1-2; clone_size: many; d_call: NA; cdr3_aa: CSAREGLSGGYTF; cdr3_nt: TGCAGTGCTAGAGAGGGGCTTTCCGGTGGCTACACCTTC
v_call: TRBV12-5; j_call: TRBJ1-1; clone_size: many; d_call: TRBD1; cdr3_aa: CASGPDRALNTEAFF; cdr3_nt: TGTGCTAGTGGACCCGACAGGGCCCTGAACACTGAAGCTTTCTTT
v_call: TRBV4-3; j_call: TRBJ2-2; clone_size: few; d_call: NA; cdr3_aa: CASSQYDTGELFF; cdr3_nt: TGCGCCAGCAGCCAATATGACACCGGGGAGCTGTTTTTT
v_call: TRBV7-9; j_call: TRBJ2-5; clone_size: NA; d_call: NA; cdr3_aa: CASSLQAWGQETQYF; cdr3_nt: TGTGCCAGCAGCTTACAGGCCTGGGGACAAGAGACCCAGTACTTC
v_call: TRBV21-1; j_call: TRBJ1-1; clone_size: NA; d_call: NA; cdr3_aa: CASSKLERDGEAFF; cdr3_nt: TGTGCCAGCAGCAAATTAGAACGGGACGGGGAAGCTTTCTTT
v_call: TRBV20-1; j_call: TRBJ1-3; clone_size: many; d_call: NA; cdr3_aa: CSARDPRVPSSGNTIYF; cdr3_nt: TGCAGTGCTAGAGATCCTAGGGTCCCTTCCTCTGGAAACACCATATATTTT
v_call: TRBV12-3/TRBV12-4; j_call: TRBJ2-3; clone_size: many; d_call: NA; cdr3_aa: CASGPAPRQTDTQYF; cdr3_nt: TGTGCCAGCGGCCCCGCCCCCCGACAGACAGATACGCAGTATTTT
v_call: TRBV6-2/TRBV6-3; j_call: TRBJ2-1; clone_size: NA; d_call: NA; cdr3_aa: CASSYLQTSFYNEQFF; cdr3_nt: TGTGCCAGCAGTTACCTCCAGACGTCGTTCTACAATGAGCAGTTCTTC
v_call: TRBV7-8; j_call: TRBJ1-1; clone_size: NA; d_call: NA; cdr3_aa: CASSLVLRGNTEAFF; cdr3_nt: TGTGCCAGCAGCTTAGTATTGCGGGGGAACACTGAAGCTTTCTTT
v_call: TRBV7-7; j_call: TRBJ2-3; clone_size: NA; d_call: NA; cdr3_aa: CASSLTTREDTQYF; cdr3_nt: TGTGCCAGCAGCTTAACCACTAGAGAAGATACGCAGTATTTT
v_call: TRBV4-3; j_call: TRBJ1-3; clone_size: NA; d_call: NA; cdr3_aa: CASSQNPLRQGGNTIYF; cdr3_nt: TGCGCCAGCAGCCAGAACCCCCTTAGGCAGGGGGGAAACACCATATATTTT
v_call: TRBV6-2/TRBV6-3; j_call: TRBJ1-1; clone_size: NA; d_call: NA; cdr3_aa: CASSYLGWVTMNTEAFF; cdr3_nt: TGTGCCAGCAGTTATTTAGGTTGGGTGACCATGAACACTGAAGCTTTCTTT
v_call: TRBV12-3/TRBV12-4; j_call: TRBJ2-3; clone_size: few; d_call: TRBD1; cdr3_aa: CASTLWTGPDTQYF; cdr3_nt: TGTGCCAGCACCTTGTGGACAGGGCCAGATACGCAGTATTTT
v_call: TRBV3-1; j_call: TRBJ2-3; clone_size: many; d_call: NA; cdr3_aa: CASSHGGTTDTQYF; cdr3_nt: TGTGCCAGCAGCCATGGAGGGACCACAGATACGCAGTATTTT
v_call: TRBV6-1; j_call: TRBJ2-1; clone_size: NA; d_call: TRBD2; cdr3_aa: CASRIRLAANNEQFF; cdr3_nt: TGTGCCAGCAGGATCAGACTAGCGGCTAACAATGAGCAGTTCTTC
v_call: TRBV6-2/TRBV6-3; j_call: TRBJ2-7; clone_size: many; d_call: TRBD1; cdr3_aa: CASRNPTGGEQYF; cdr3_nt: TGTGCCAGCAGAAATCCCACAGGGGGCGAGCAGTACTTC
v_call: TRBV5-1; j_call: TRBJ2-1; clone_size: many; d_call: TRBD2; cdr3_aa: CASSYAGDEQFF; cdr3_nt: TGCGCCAGCAGCTATGCGGGAGATGAGCAGTTCTTC
v_call: TRBV12-3/TRBV12-4; j_call: TRBJ1-1; clone_size: few; d_call: NA; cdr3_aa: CASSPHGAPNTEAFF; cdr3_nt: TGTGCCAGCAGTCCCCACGGGGCCCCGAACACTGAAGCTTTCTTT
v_call: TRBV20-1; j_call: TRBJ2-3; clone_size: many; d_call: NA; cdr3_aa: CSASGLDKGRRTDTQYF; cdr3_nt: TGCAGTGCTAGTGGTCTGGACAAGGGTAGACGCACAGATACGCAGTATTTT
v_call: TRBV20-1; j_call: TRBJ2-5; clone_size: many; d_call: NA; cdr3_aa: CSARDPLHQETQYF; cdr3_nt: TGCAGTGCTAGAGATCCCCTCCACCAAGAGACCCAGTACTTC